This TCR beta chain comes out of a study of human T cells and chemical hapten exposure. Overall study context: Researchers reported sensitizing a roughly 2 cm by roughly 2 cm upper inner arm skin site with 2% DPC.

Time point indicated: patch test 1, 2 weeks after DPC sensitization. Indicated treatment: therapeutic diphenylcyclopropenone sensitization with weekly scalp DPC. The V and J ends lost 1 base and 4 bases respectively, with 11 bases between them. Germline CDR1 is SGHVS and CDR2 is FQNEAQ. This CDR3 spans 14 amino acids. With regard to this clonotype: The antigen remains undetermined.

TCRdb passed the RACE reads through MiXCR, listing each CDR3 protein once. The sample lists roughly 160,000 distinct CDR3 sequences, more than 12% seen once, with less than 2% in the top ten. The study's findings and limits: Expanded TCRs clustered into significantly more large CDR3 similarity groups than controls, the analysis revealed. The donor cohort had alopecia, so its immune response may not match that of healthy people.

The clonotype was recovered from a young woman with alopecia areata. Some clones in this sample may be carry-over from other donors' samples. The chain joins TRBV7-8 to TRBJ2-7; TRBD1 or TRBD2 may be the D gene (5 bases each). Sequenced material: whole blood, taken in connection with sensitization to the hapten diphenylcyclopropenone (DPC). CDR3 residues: CASSLGGDPYEQYF. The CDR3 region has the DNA TGTGCCAGCAGCTTAGGTGGGGACCCTTACGAGCAGTACTTC.